These 13 T cell receptor beta chains originate from one sample sequenced in a study of shared clonotypes between healthy human individuals. Sequencing was performed with immunoSEQ multiplex PCR; in TCRdb, only in-frame clones are kept and a portion is missing. This table has roughly 2.2 million clones, roughly 92% appearing once. Specimen: naive CD4+ T cells from PBMCs. Indicated subset: CD45RA+ positively selected. Receptors originate from a man younger than 35 in good health. Some clones in this sample may be carry-over from other donors' samples.

This clone showed up just once. The chain has TRBV6-1 and TRBJ1-2; D remains unclear. The CDR3 runs to 13 residues. Germline assignment: CDR1 MNHNS and CDR2 SASEGT. V was cut by 2 bases and J by 4 bases, with 8 bases left in between. The CDR3 region is CASSEPPPYGYTF. The CDR3 bases are TGTGCCAGCAGTGAACCACCGCCCTATGGCTACACCTTC.

The genes are TRBV28 and TRBJ1-1; no clear D gene. The CDR3 length is 12 residues. Per the germline V gene, CDR1 is MDHEN and CDR2 is SYDVKM. V was shortened by 7 bases and J by 0 bases, with 6 bases between the two germline ends. The CDR3 nucleotides are TGTGCCAGCATGGCGGTGAACACTGAAGCTTTCTTT. Translation: CASMAVNTEAFF.

A remark on this clone: This CDR3 is also generated by other DNA sequences in the sample. The V gene is TRBV2, the J gene TRBJ1-2; a possible D gene is TRBD1 (6 bases). The CDR3 contains 13 residues. Germline values: CDR1 SNHLY, CDR2 FYNNEI. V gave up 4 bases and J gave up 4 bases, with 10 bases separating them. The CDR3 bases are TGTGCCAGCAGTGGTGGGGGCGGCTATGGCTACACCTTC. Protein sequence: CASSGGGGYGYTF.

The chain links TRBV28 to TRBJ2-1, with D perhaps TRBD1 or TRBD2 (5 bases each). The CDR3 is 17 amino acids. CDR1 MDHEN and CDR2 SYDVKM come from the germline V gene. V shed 2 bases and J shed 1 base, with 15 bases lying between them. CDR3 sequence reads: CASSLGAGILSYNEQFF. In DNA, the CDR3 is TGTGCCAGCAGTTTAGGGGCCGGGATATTGTCCTACAATGAGCAGTTCTTC.

The chain links TRBV2 to TRBJ1-1; TRBD1 is a possible D gene (5 bases). CDR1 is SNHLY and CDR2 is FYNNEI in the germline V gene. Between the trimmed V and J ends, which lost 9 bases and 1 base, there was a span of 18 bases. The CDR3 contains 15 residues. DNA of the CDR3: TGTGCCAGTGGTCCAGGGCCAAATCGGAACACTGAAGCTTTCTTT. It codes for CASGPGPNRNTEAFF.

This clone was counted a single time. The chain combines TRBV5-1 with TRBJ1-1; D remains ambiguous. CDR1 and CDR2 from the germline V gene are SGHRS and YFSETQ. CDR3 size: 16 residues. V was pared by 2 bases and J by 0 bases, with 14 bases between. The CDR3 DNA reads TGCGCCAGCAGCTTAAGGTCCAAGGGAATGAACACTGAAGCTTTCTTT. Its translation: CASSLRSKGMNTEAFF.

This clone was recorded once. V is TRBV7-2 and J is TRBJ2-5; the match to TRBD2 covers 7 bases. With V trimmed by 11 bases and J by 4 bases, 13 bases remained unmatched. This CDR3 spans 14 amino acids. Germline-derived CDR1 and CDR2 are SGHTA and FQGNSA. For the CDR3, the DNA is TGTGCCGGGAGTCCGGGAGGCCCCCGAGAGACCCAGTACTTC. Encoded protein: CAGSPGGPRETQYF.

CDR3 in DNA: TGTGCCAGCAGTGAAATCGGCAGGAATCAGCCCCAGCATTTT. It is translated as CASSEIGRNQPQHF. The rearrangement links TRBV6-1 to TRBJ1-5; no definite D call. Germline V gives CDR1 MNHNS, CDR2 SASEGT. This CDR3 contains 14 residues. Trimming took off 2 bases at V and 4 bases at J, with 9 bases between the two ends.

The rearrangement uses TRBV5-6 and TRBJ2-5; no firm D call. Germline V gives CDR1 SGHDT, CDR2 YYEEEE. This CDR3 is built from 14 residues. The V end lost 6 bases, the J end lost 2 bases, and 14 bases lay between the germline ends. CDR3 bases: TGTGCCAGCACCCGTGGACCGGAGCAAGAGACCCAGTACTTC. Translating gives CASTRGPEQETQYF.

Only one count was recorded for this clone. The rearrangement links TRBV7-9 to TRBJ2-7; the match to TRBD2 covers 7 bases. The J segment lost 6 bases and the V segment lost 5 bases, leaving 4 bases of the junction unmatched. This CDR3 comprises 12 residues. Germline V gives CDR1 SEHNR, CDR2 FQNEAQ (reference sequence). CDR3 in amino acids: CASSHSGVEQYF. CDR3 nucleotides: TGTGCCAGCAGCCACAGCGGGGTCGAGCAGTACTTC.

The CDR3 reads CASSSRLPTTLHF. For the CDR3, the DNA is TGTGCCAGCAGTTCCCGCCTCCCCACCACCCTCCACTTT. The rearrangement joins TRBV28 to TRBJ1-6; no definite D call. Per the germline V gene, CDR1 is MDHEN and CDR2 is SYDVKM. The CDR3 sequence is 13 residues long. V dropped 4 bases and J dropped 14 bases, with 15 bases sitting between them.

The chain combines TRBV18 with TRBJ2-2, with TRBD1 as a possible D gene (5 bases). V was trimmed by 3 bases and J by 6 bases, leaving 17 bases between them. This CDR3 spans 16 amino acids. The germline gives CDR1 KGHSH, CDR2 LQKENI. CDR3 region: CASSPVDPGKSGELFF. Written as DNA, the CDR3 is TGTGCCAGCTCACCGGTCGATCCAGGGAAATCCGGGGAGCTGTTTTTT.

The J gene is TRBJ1-5, the V gene TRBV6-1, with D hard to call. Germline loops: CDR1 MNHNS, CDR2 SASEGT. This CDR3 has 18 amino acids. Trimming pared 4 bases from V and 0 bases from J, leaving 19 bases between. DNA for the CDR3: TGTGCCAGCAGTGGGAGCGGAGGGCGGTCCTATAGCAATCAGCCCCAGCATTTT. It codes for CASSGSGGRSYSNQPQHF.